A selection of T cell receptor beta chains follows, all from one sample in a study of T cell responses to AZD1222 COVID-19 vaccine. Assay: immunoSEQ multiplex PCR; the TCRdb copy retains only in-frame clones and omits some. In the table there are roughly 180,000 clones, approximately 90% of which are singletons. The starting material was peripheral blood, obtained 28 days after the second AZD1222 dose. The source is an adult who received the AZD1222 COVID-19 vaccine. The CDR3 runs from the conserved cysteine through the conserved F or W. D genes are given only for firm matches. Size is omitted from some rows. Given values are once, few, many or a class for expanded clones.

>TRBV10-3|TRBD1|TRBJ1-2|-
TGTGCCATCAGTGAGACCCAGGGGGACCACTATGGCTACACCTTC
CAISETQGDHYGYTF
>TRBV19|-|TRBJ2-1|-
TGTGCCAGTAGCAGCAGGGGCCTATACAATGAGCAGTTCTTC
CASSSRGLYNEQFF
>TRBV7-6|-|TRBJ1-2|-
TGTGCCAGCAGCCCGTATACCCAGGCAGGGTATGGCTACACCTTC
CASSPYTQAGYGYTF
>TRBV27|-|TRBJ2-3|-
TGTGCCAGCAGTCCCCCAGGGACAGATACGCAGTATTTT
CASSPPGTDTQYF
>TRBV7-3|-|TRBJ2-1|-
TGTGCCAGCAGCTTAAAGGGACAGCTAGCGGTACCCAATGAGCAGTTCTTC
CASSLKGQLAVPNEQFF
>TRBV6-2/TRBV6-3|-|TRBJ1-1|-
TGTGCCAGCAGTTACTCGAGGCAAGTCAACACTGAAGCTTTCTTT
CASSYSRQVNTEAFF
>TRBV3-1/TRBV3-2|TRBD1|TRBJ2-6|once
TGTGCCAGCAGCCAGAGGGGGCGATCCGCTGGGGCCAACGTCCTGACTTTC
CASSQRGRSAGANVLTF
>TRBV21-1|-|TRBJ2-7|-
TGTGCCAGCACCCCGCGACCCTACGAGCAGTACTTC
CASTPRPYEQYF
>TRBV14|TRBD2|TRBJ2-3|-
TGTGCCAGCAGCCCCCTTTTGGGGGGAGGGTCAGGCACAGATACGCAGTATTTT
CASSPLLGGGSGTDTQYF
>TRBV2|-|TRBJ1-2|-
TGTGCCAGCAGTCCCGCCAGGGCAAATGGCTACACCTTC
CASSPARANGYTF